A selection of T cell receptor beta chains follows, all from one sample in a study of blood T cell repertoires in COVID-19. TCRdb keeps only in-frame clones here, not all; method: immunoSEQ multiplex PCR. The sample has roughly 150,000 clones; around 74% are singletons. The sample was peripheral blood. The source is a woman aged 80 or older with acute or convalescent COVID-19. The CDR3 runs from the conserved cysteine through the conserved F or W. D genes are given only for firm matches. Clone size is shown for a subset of rows, as once, few, many or a class of expanded clone.

d_call	v_call	j_call	clone_size	cdr3_nt	cdr3_aa
TRBD1	TRBV6-1	TRBJ2-3	.	TGTGCCAGCAGTGCCACTATGGGTGGGACAGGGAGGAGGACAGATACGCAGTATTTT	CASSATMGGTGRRTDTQYF
.	TRBV15	TRBJ1-2	few	TGTGCCACCAGCAGAGATTACAGGGATCGTGGCTACACCTTC	CATSRDYRDRGYTF
.	TRBV11-3	TRBJ1-1	.	TGTGCCAGCAGCTTAGGAGGGAAGAACACTGAAGCTTTCTTT	CASSLGGKNTEAFF
.	TRBV11-2	TRBJ1-2	medium-sized	TGTGCCAGCAGCGATAGGGGTGGCTACACCTTC	CASSDRGGYTF
TRBD1	TRBV19	TRBJ1-5	few	TGTGCCAGTAGTGGGACAGGCAATCAGCCCCAGCATTTT	CASSGTGNQPQHF
TRBD1	TRBV7-2	TRBJ2-5	.	TGTGCCAGCAGCTGGCCACCGGGACAGGAAGAGACCCAGTACTTC	CASSWPPGQEETQYF
.	TRBV10-3	TRBJ2-5	.	TGTGCCATCAGGACGTCAGGAGGGAACCAAGAGACCCAGTACTTC	CAIRTSGGNQETQYF
TRBD2	TRBV25-1	TRBJ2-5	.	TGTGCCAGCAGTTCCCGACTAGCGGGGGGGCTCTATGGAGAGACCCAGTACTTC	CASSSRLAGGLYGETQYF
.	TRBV11-3	TRBJ1-3	few	TGTGCCAGCAGCTTAGCAGGGGCATCTGGAAACACCATATATTTT	CASSLAGASGNTIYF
TRBD1	TRBV4-2	TRBJ2-1	.	TGTGCCAGCAGCCAAGAGGGACAGGGGTACAATGAGCAGTTCTTC	CASSQEGQGYNEQFF
.	TRBV5-8	TRBJ1-3	.	TGTGCCAGCAGCTTGGGCCAGGGGCCTGGAAACACCATATATTTT	CASSLGQGPGNTIYF
.	TRBV2	TRBJ2-4	.	TGTGCCAGCACCCTTCTGAGACAAGAAAAAAACATTCAGTACTTC	CASTLLRQEKNIQYF
TRBD2	TRBV7-3	TRBJ2-3	.	TGTGCCAGCAGCTCGGGACTAGCGGGAGCAAGGGCAGATACGCAGTATTTT	CASSSGLAGARADTQYF
.	TRBV16	TRBJ1-1	few	TGTGCCAGCAGCCCGAACCGAGGGAACCTGAACACTGAAGCTTTCTTT	CASSPNRGNLNTEAFF
TRBD1	TRBV18	TRBJ1-3	.	TGTGCCAGCTCAGAAGGGGGCGCCTCTGGAAACACCATATATTTT	CASSEGGASGNTIYF
.	TRBV7-2	TRBJ2-1	once	TGTGCCAGCAGCCTCACAGGTAGCTCCTACAATGAGCAGTTCTTC	CASSLTGSSYNEQFF
.	TRBV7-9	TRBJ1-4	.	TGTGCCAGCAGCGAGACGCAGGGTAGTGAAAAACTGTTTTTT	CASSETQGSEKLFF
.	TRBV5-4	TRBJ1-2	few	TGTGCCAGCAGCTTAAGTGACAGAAGCTCTACAGCCACCTTC	CASSLSDRSSTATF
.	TRBV5-1	TRBJ1-1	.	TGCGCCAGCAGCTTGGGACACAAGAACACTGAAGCTTTCTTT	CASSLGHKNTEAFF
TRBD1	TRBV14	TRBJ1-2	.	TGTGCCAGCAGCCGCACAGGGGGCCGTGGCTATGGCTACACCTTC	CASSRTGGRGYGYTF
TRBD2	TRBV5-6	TRBJ2-3	.	TGTGCCAGCAGCTTTATGAGCGGGAGTACCAGCACAGATACGCAGTATTTT	CASSFMSGSTSTDTQYF
TRBD1	TRBV14	TRBJ2-7	.	TGTGCCAGCAGCCAAGGGATTGGGGACAGCACCTACGAGCAGTACTTC	CASSQGIGDSTYEQYF